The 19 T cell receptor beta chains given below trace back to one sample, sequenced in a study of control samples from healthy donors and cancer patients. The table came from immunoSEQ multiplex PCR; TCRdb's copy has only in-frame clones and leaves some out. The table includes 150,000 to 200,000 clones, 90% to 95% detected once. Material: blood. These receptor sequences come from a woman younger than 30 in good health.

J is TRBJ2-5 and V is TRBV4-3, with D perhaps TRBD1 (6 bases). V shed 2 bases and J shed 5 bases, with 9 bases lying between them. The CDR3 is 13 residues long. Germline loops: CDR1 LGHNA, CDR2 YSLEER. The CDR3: CASSQRQGETQYF. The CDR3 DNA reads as TGCGCCAGCAGCCAACGGCAGGGGGAGACCCAGTACTTC.

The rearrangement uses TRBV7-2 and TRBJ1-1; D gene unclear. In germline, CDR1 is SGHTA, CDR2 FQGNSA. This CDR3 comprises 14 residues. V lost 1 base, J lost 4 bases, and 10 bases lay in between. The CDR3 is CASSLGREGTEAFF. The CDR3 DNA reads TGTGCCAGCAGCTTAGGTAGGGAAGGCACTGAAGCTTTCTTT.

CDR3 bases: TGTGCCAGCAGCCGACAGGGGGCTATCTCCTACAATGAGCAGTTCTTC. It is translated as CASSRQGAISYNEQFF. The rearrangement uses TRBV7-9 and TRBJ2-1; 10 nucleotides line up with TRBD1. J was trimmed by 0 bases and V by 5 bases; bases with no gene match: 4. The CDR3 sequence is 16 residues long. CDR1 is SEHNR and CDR2 is FQNEAQ in the germline V gene (reference sequence).

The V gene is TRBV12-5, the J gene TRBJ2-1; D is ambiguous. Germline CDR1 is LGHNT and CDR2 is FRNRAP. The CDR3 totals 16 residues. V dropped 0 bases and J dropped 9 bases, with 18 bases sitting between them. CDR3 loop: CASGLVIGPPAPEQFF. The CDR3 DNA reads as TGTGCTAGTGGTTTGGTAATTGGACCCCCCGCCCCTGAGCAGTTCTTC.

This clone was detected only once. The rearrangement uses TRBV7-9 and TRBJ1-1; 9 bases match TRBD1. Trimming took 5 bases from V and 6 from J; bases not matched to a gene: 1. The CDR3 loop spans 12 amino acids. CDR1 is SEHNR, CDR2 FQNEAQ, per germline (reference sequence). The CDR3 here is CASSRTGAEAFF. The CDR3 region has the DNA TGTGCCAGCAGCCGGACAGGGGCTGAAGCTTTCTTT.

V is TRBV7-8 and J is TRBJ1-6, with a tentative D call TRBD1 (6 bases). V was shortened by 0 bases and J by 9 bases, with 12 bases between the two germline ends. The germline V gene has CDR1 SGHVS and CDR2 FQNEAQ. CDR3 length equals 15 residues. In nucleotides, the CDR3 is TGTGCCAGCAGCTTAGCCGGGGGGCTGGGTTCACCCCTCCACTTT. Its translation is CASSLAGGLGSPLHF.

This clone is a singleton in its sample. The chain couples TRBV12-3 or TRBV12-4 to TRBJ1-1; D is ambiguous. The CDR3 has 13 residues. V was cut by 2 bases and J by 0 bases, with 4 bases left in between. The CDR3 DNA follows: TGTGCCAGCAGTTTATGGGTGAACACTGAAGCTTTCTTT. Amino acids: CASSLWVNTEAFF.

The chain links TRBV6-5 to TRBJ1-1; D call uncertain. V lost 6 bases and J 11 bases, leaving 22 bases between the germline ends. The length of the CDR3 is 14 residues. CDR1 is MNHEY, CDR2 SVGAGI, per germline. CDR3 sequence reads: CASSFSRETPLAFF. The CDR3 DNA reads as TGTGCCAGCAGCTTCTCCCGGGAGACTCCCCTGGCTTTCTTT.

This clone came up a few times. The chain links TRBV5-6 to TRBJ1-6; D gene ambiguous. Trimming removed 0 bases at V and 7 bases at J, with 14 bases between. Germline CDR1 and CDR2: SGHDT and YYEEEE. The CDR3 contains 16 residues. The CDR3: CASSLDKGSKNSPLHF. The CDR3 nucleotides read TGTGCCAGCAGCTTGGACAAGGGCAGTAAGAATTCACCCCTCCACTTT.

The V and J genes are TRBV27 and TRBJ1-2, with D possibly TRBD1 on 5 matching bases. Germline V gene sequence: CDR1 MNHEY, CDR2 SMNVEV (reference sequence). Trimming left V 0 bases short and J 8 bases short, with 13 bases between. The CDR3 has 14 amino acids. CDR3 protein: CASSLSVRGRGYTF. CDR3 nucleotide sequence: TGTGCCAGCAGTTTATCAGTTCGGGGCCGGGGCTACACCTTC.

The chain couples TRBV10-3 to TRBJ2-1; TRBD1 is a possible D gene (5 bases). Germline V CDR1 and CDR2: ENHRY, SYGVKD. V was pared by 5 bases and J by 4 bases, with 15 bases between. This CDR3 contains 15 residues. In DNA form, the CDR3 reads TGTGCCATCAGTCCCTCCAGGGCAGCGTACAATGAGCAGTTCTTC. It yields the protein CAISPSRAAYNEQFF.

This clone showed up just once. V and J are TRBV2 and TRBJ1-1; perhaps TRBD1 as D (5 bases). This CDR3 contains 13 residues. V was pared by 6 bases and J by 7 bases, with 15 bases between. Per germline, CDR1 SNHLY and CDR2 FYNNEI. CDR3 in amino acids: CASRGDRANEAFF. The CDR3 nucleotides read TGTGCCAGCAGGGGTGACAGAGCTAATGAAGCTTTCTTT.

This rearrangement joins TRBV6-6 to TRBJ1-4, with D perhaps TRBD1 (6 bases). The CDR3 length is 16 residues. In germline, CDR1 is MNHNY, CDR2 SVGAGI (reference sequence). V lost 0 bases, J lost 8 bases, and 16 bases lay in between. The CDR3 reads CASSYSGWDMSEKLFF. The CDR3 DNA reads TGTGCCAGCAGTTACTCGGGTTGGGACATGAGCGAAAAACTGTTTTTT.

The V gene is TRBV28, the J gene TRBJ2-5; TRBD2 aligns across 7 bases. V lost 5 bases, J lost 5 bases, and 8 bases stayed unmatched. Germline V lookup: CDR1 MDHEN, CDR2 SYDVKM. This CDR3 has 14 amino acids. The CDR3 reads CASSQHWEGETQYF. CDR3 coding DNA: TGTGCCAGCAGTCAACACTGGGAGGGGGAGACCCAGTACTTC.

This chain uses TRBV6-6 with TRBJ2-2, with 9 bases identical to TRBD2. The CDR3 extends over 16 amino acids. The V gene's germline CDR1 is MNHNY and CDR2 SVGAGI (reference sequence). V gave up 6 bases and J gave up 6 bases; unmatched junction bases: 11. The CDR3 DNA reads TGTGCCAGCAGGGGAGCGGGAGGCCAGATCGCCGGGGAGCTGTTTTTT. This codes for CASRGAGGQIAGELFF.

This CDR3 is CAISGTPGNEQFF. The CDR3 nucleotides read TGTGCCATCAGCGGGACTCCGGGGAATGAGCAGTTCTTC. V gene TRBV10-3 combines with J gene TRBJ2-1; D is perhaps TRBD2 (6 bases). The V gene lost 6 bases and the J gene lost 7 bases, with 13 bases spanning the gap. Germline V lookup: CDR1 ENHRY, CDR2 SYGVKD. The CDR3 extends over 13 amino acids.

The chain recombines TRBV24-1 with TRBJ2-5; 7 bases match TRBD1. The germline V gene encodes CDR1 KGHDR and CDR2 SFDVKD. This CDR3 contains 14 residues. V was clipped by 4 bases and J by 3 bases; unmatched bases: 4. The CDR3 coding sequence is TGTGCCACCAGTGAACGTGGGACAGAAGAGACCCAGTACTTC. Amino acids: CATSERGTEETQYF.

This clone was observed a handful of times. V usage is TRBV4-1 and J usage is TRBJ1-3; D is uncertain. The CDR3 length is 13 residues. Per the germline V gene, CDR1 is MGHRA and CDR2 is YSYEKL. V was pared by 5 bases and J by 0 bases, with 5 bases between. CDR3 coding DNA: TGCGCCAGCAGCGAGGTCTCTGGAAACACCATATATTTT. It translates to CASSEVSGNTIYF.

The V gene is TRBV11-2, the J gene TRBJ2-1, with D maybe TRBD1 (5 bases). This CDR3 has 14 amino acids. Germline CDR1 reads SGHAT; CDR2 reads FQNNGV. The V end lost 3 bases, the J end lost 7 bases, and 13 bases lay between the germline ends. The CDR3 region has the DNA TGTGCCAGCAGCTTTCGACAGACCGAAAATGAGCAGTTCTTC. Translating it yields CASSFRQTENEQFF.